The 27 T cell receptor beta chains reported below all come from one sample, sequenced in a study of blood T cell repertoires in COVID-19 (dated by TCRdb to 2019 to 2021). Library construction relied on the immunoSEQ multiplex PCR assay. Not all clones reach the TCRdb copy of this immuneACCESS table, which keeps in-frame sequences only. Checked studies attribute under half of the gap to unresolved V genes and leave the rest unexplained. This sample gives about 200,000 clones in total; 86% of them show up just once. The ten largest make up around 2.2% of the sample. The sequenced sample consisted of peripheral blood. These receptors came from a man aged 25 to 40 who had recovered from COVID-19.

V usage is TRBV5-1 and J usage is TRBJ2-1, with a weak D call TRBD2 (6 bases). CDR3 size: 14 residues. Germline loops: CDR1 SGHRS, CDR2 YFSETQ. The ends were cut back, 0 bases at V and 9 bases at J, with 13 bases in the middle. Here the CDR3 reads CASSLAVAEGEQFF. CDR3 bases: TGCGCCAGCAGCTTGGCGGTAGCGGAGGGTGAGCAGTTCTTC.

The chain uses TRBV9 and TRBJ1-5, with D possibly being TRBD1 (5 bases). The CDR3 is 15 residues long. With 4 bases removed from V and 2 bases from J, the gap between germline ends came to 13 bases. CDR1 is SGDLS, CDR2 YYNGEE, per germline. The CDR3 loop reads CASSSESGGNQPQHF. The CDR3 region has the DNA TGTGCCAGCAGCTCGGAATCGGGGGGCAATCAGCCCCAGCATTTT.

The V and J genes are TRBV30 and TRBJ1-1; a possible D gene is TRBD1 (6 bases). Trimming stripped 0 bases from V and 11 bases from J, with 19 bases between. Germline lookup yields CDR1 GTSNPN and CDR2 SVGIG (reference sequence). The CDR3 runs 14 residues. This CDR3 reads CAWSVLTGPVGAFF. The CDR3 DNA follows: TGTGCCTGGAGTGTACTAACAGGGCCTGTTGGGGCTTTCTTT.

The chain is built from TRBV2 and TRBJ1-1; D is uncertain. Looked up from germline, CDR1 is SNHLY and CDR2 is FYNNEI. The CDR3 contains 12 residues. The V and J ends lost 5 bases and 4 bases respectively, with 8 bases between them. The CDR3 DNA sequence: TGTGCCAGCAGTAGCGGTATCACTGAAGCTTTCTTT. Protein: CASSSGITEAFF.

This chain links TRBV19 with TRBJ1-4; 11 nucleotides agree with TRBD1. The ends lost 9 bases at V and 0 bases at J; junction bases unmatched: 9. The germline CDR1 and CDR2 sequences are LNHDA and SQIVND (reference sequence). The CDR3 has 17 residues. The CDR3 reads CASERTGGPPTNEKLFF. DNA for the CDR3: TGTGCCAGCGAAAGGACAGGGGGCCCACCAACTAATGAAAAACTGTTTTTT.

V and J are TRBV9 and TRBJ2-7; TRBD1 matches 11 bases. J was trimmed by 6 bases and V by 0 bases; bases with no gene match: 2. The CDR3 totals 14 residues. Germline V gives CDR1 SGDLS, CDR2 YYNGEE. Here the CDR3 reads CASSVAGTGGEQYF. DNA for the CDR3: TGTGCCAGCAGCGTAGCCGGGACAGGGGGCGAGCAGTACTTC.

The chain couples TRBV6-1 to TRBJ2-4; D uncertain. Germline V lookup: CDR1 MNHNS, CDR2 SASEGT. The CDR3 runs 12 residues. Deletions cut 5 bases from V and 6 bases from J, with 8 bases between. CDR3 loop: CASSSQRNIQYF. The CDR3 nucleotides read TGTGCCAGCAGTTCACAGAGAAACATTCAGTACTTC.

CDR3 amino acids: CASSYAREGGQPQHF. CDR3 nucleotides: TGTGCCAGCAGTTATGCCAGGGAGGGGGGTCAGCCCCAGCATTTT. The V call is TRBV6-5, the J call TRBJ1-5, with TRBD1 as a possible D gene (6 bases). Germline V gene lookup returns CDR1 MNHEY and CDR2 SVGAGI. This CDR3 spans 15 amino acids. V was pared by 3 bases and J by 6 bases, with 15 bases between.

The V gene is TRBV15, the J gene TRBJ2-1, with D unclear. CDR3 length: 15 amino acids. Germline V gene lookup returns CDR1 LNHNV and CDR2 YYDKDF (reference sequence). V was clipped by 5 bases and J by 8 bases, with 19 bases between them. The CDR3 DNA follows: TGTGCCACCAGCTCCTTGACATCTGATTCTTATGAGCAGTTCTTC. Translated, it gives CATSSLTSDSYEQFF.

The chain employs TRBV4-2 and TRBJ2-1; TRBD1 agrees at 8 bases. Germline CDR1 reads LGHNA; CDR2 reads YNFKEQ. This CDR3 is 16 amino acids long. J was trimmed by 9 bases and V by 2 bases; bases with no gene match: 12. The CDR3, as DNA: TGTGCCAGCAGCCAACCCGGACAGGGCAGGGGTAGTGAGCAGTTCTTC. This sequence encodes CASSQPGQGRGSEQFF.

V and J are TRBV19 and TRBJ1-1; D is ambiguous. Deletions cut 1 base from V and 1 base from J, with 10 bases between. The CDR3 totals 15 residues. Per the germline V gene, CDR1 is LNHDA and CDR2 is SQIVND (reference sequence). In nucleotides, the CDR3 is TGTGCCAGTAGTATAGGCCCAGCAGGGAACACTGAAGCTTTCTTT. Its translation: CASSIGPAGNTEAFF.

This clone was observed a handful of times. The chain is built from TRBV2 and TRBJ1-5, with TRBD1 identical over 11 bases. Trimming removed 6 bases from V and 6 bases from J; junction bases left unmatched: 4. This CDR3 comprises 14 residues. Germline CDR1 is SNHLY and CDR2 is FYNNEI. In DNA form, the CDR3 reads TGTGCCAGCAGCAGGACAGGGGGCTTTCAGCCCCAGCATTTT. Translated, it gives CASSRTGGFQPQHF.

This clone was detected once. The chain is built from TRBV5-8 and TRBJ1-6; D is undetermined. Germline V gives CDR1 SGHTS, CDR2 YDEGEE. Trimming took off 2 bases at V and 9 bases at J, with 12 bases between the two ends. This CDR3 region has 14 residues. For the CDR3, the DNA is TGTGCCAGCAGCTTCACTCCCGCCGGTTCACCCCTCCACTTT. Encoded protein: CASSFTPAGSPLHF.

The chain employs TRBV5-1 and TRBJ2-3, with 13 bases aligning to TRBD2. Trimming took 3 bases from V and 8 from J; bases not matched to a gene: 9. CDR1 and CDR2 from the germline V gene are SGHRS and YFSETQ. This CDR3 is 16 amino acids long. CDR3 nucleotide sequence: TGCGCCAGCAGCTCTAGTACTAGCGGGGGGGAGGCTACGCAGTATTTT. Its translation is CASSSSTSGGEATQYF.

This clone was recorded many times. The chain employs TRBV7-7 and TRBJ2-5, with 9 bases matching TRBD1. From germline, CDR1 is SSHAT and CDR2 FNYEAQ (reference sequence). V dropped 4 bases and J dropped 4; count of bases not matched to a gene: 13. This CDR3 is 17 amino acids long. In DNA, the CDR3 is TGTGCCAGCAGCTCTTCTACAGGGGGCTCCCTTCTAGAGACCCAGTACTTC. The encoded protein is CASSSSTGGSLLETQYF.

The genes are TRBV5-6 and TRBJ2-5; D is ambiguous. Germline V gene lookup returns CDR1 SGHDT and CDR2 YYEEEE. V lost 4 bases to trimming and J lost 0 bases, with 10 bases between them. The CDR3 loop spans 14 amino acids. The CDR3 DNA sequence: TGTGCCAGCAGCCCTTGGGCCTACCAAGAGACCCAGTACTTC. This translates into CASSPWAYQETQYF.

J is TRBJ2-3 and V is TRBV7-2; 13 nucleotides agree with TRBD2. Trimming cost V 5 bases and J 5 bases; bases outside gene matches: 7. The germline gives CDR1 SGHTA, CDR2 FQGNSA. The CDR3 spans 16 residues. CDR3 nucleotide sequence: TGTGCCAGCAGCGCCCGGACTAGCGGGGGCCAAGATACGCAGTATTTT. Translating gives CASSARTSGGQDTQYF.

About this clone itself: Compared with germline, one end of the junction differs, possibly owing to a read error. The rearrangement joins TRBV2 to TRBJ1-6; D remains unclear. Germline CDR1 SNHLY, CDR2 FYNNEI. This CDR3 region has 11 residues. CDR3 residues: CASNWNSRTYF. The CDR3 coding sequence is TGTGCCAGCAATTGGAACAGCCGTACGTACTTT.

J is TRBJ1-1 and V is TRBV19; D unresolved. The CDR3 contains 14 residues. Trimming stripped 1 base from V and 5 bases from J, with 11 bases between. Germline V gene lookup returns CDR1 LNHDA and CDR2 SQIVND (reference sequence). CDR3 protein: CASSIGSGRTEAFF. The CDR3 DNA reads as TGTGCCAGTAGTATAGGGTCAGGAAGAACTGAAGCTTTCTTT.

The chain combines TRBV7-2 with TRBJ1-1, with 7 positions matching TRBD1. The CDR3 is 14 residues long. Trimming took 0 bases from V and 10 from J; bases not matched to a gene: 8. The germline V gene has CDR1 SGHTA and CDR2 FQGNSA. CDR3 bases: TGTGCCAGCAGCTTAGCGGGGACAGCCATGGCAGCTTTCTTT. It yields the protein CASSLAGTAMAAFF. Using reference TRBV7-2 and TRBJ1-1 for the parts outside the CDR3, the full variable domain is GAGVSQSPSNKVTEKGKDVELRCDPISGHTALYWYRQSLGQGLEFLIYFQGNSAPDKSGLPSDRFSAERTGGSVSTLTIQRTQQEDSAVYLCASSLAGTAMAAFFGQGTRLTVV.

The gene calls are TRBV5-1 and TRBJ1-2; the match to TRBD1 covers 8 bases. V trimming: 4 bases; J trimming: 6 bases; junction bases outside the gene matches: 5. The CDR3 runs 13 residues. Germline V gene data show CDR1 as SGHRS and CDR2 as YFSETQ. The CDR3 nucleotides read TGCGCCAGCAGCCCACAGGGGGGGCATGGCTACACCTTC. It is translated as CASSPQGGHGYTF. Based on the CDR3 plus reference TRBV5-1 and TRBJ1-2, the full variable domain is KAGVTQTPRYLIKTRGQQVTLSCSPISGHRSVSWYQQTPGQGLQFLFEYFSETQRNKGNFPGRFSGRQFSNSRSEMNVSTLELGDSALYLCASSPQGGHGYTFGSGTRLTVV.

This rearrangement joins TRBV3-1 (or the pseudogene TRBV3-2) to TRBJ1-4, with D perhaps matching TRBD1 (6 bases). The germline CDR1 and CDR2 sequences are LGHDT and YNNKEL (reference sequence). There are 16 residues in the CDR3. Trimming pared 7 bases from V and 2 bases from J, leaving 17 bases between. The DNA of the CDR3 is TGTGCCAGCAAAAGGCACTTCGGACAGACTAATGAAAAACTGTTTTTT. It specifies CASKRHFGQTNEKLFF.

This chain joins TRBV11-2 and TRBJ1-2; a possible D gene is TRBD1 (5 bases). Trimming removed 1 base at V and 2 bases at J, with 17 bases between. CDR1 SGHAT and CDR2 FQNNGV come from the germline V gene. This CDR3 is 17 amino acids long. The CDR3 loop is CASSLVTFVGLNYGYTF. The CDR3 DNA reads as TGTGCCAGCAGCTTAGTTACCTTCGTGGGGCTGAACTATGGCTACACCTTC.

This clone was counted between two and nine times. The chain uses TRBV10-3 and TRBJ1-1, with D unresolved. The ends were cut back, 3 bases at V and 4 bases at J, with 12 bases in the middle. The CDR3 loop spans 14 amino acids. CDR1 and CDR2 (germline): ENHRY, SYGVKD. The CDR3 spells CAISDGAGSTEAFF. Written as DNA, the CDR3 is TGTGCCATCAGTGACGGCGCGGGATCCACTGAAGCTTTCTTT.

Here the CDR3 reads CASSPDGGLYNEQFF. CDR3 DNA sequence: TGTGCCAGCAGCCCAGACGGTGGGCTATACAATGAGCAGTTCTTC. The V gene is TRBV5-6, the J gene TRBJ2-1; D is uncertain. The V end was cut by 4 bases, the J end by 4 bases, with 15 bases between. The CDR3 has 15 residues. The V gene's germline CDR1 is SGHDT and CDR2 YYEEEE.

This rearrangement joins TRBV14 to TRBJ2-2, with D perhaps matching TRBD1 (5 bases). Germline CDR1 and CDR2: SGHDN and FVKESK. The CDR3 loop spans 17 amino acids. Trimming took off 5 bases at V and 3 bases at J, with 19 bases between the two ends. DNA for the CDR3: TGTGCCAGCAGCGGAAGTTTGCGGACACCCTACACCGGGGAGCTGTTTTTT. It yields the protein CASSGSLRTPYTGELFF.

The J gene is TRBJ2-1, the V gene TRBV10-2; 10 positions agree with TRBD2. This CDR3 is 14 amino acids long. V shed 7 bases, J shed 4 bases, and the junction held 4 bases outside the gene matches. Germline-derived CDR1 and CDR2 are WSHSY and SAAADI. CDR3 DNA: TGCGCCAGCACACGGACTAGCGGATACAATGAGCAGTTCTTC. As protein: CASTRTSGYNEQFF.